The clone carrying this T cell receptor (beta chain) was seen ten or more times. Its antigen remains unknown. The data originate from a study of Graves' ophthalmopathy and Graves' hyperthyroidism. Study information: The study drew peripheral blood at initial diagnosis, before any treatment. Study-level points and caveats: Predictions made by the model for ophthalmopathy progression reached approximately 70% sensitivity and roughly 79% specificity.

In germline, CDR1 is DFQATT, CDR2 SNEGSKA (reference sequence). The germline V and J ends were trimmed by 5 bases and 2 bases, with 16 bases remaining between them. The CDR3 sequence is 14 residues long. As the template, RNA transcripts were used to amplify TCR beta CDR3 regions. First-round RT-PCR used HTBI primers; second-round multiplex PCR followed. A single record per CDR3 protein comes from TCRdb applying MiXCR to the multiplex PCR reads. The repertoire includes 200,000 to 250,000 distinct CDR3 sequences, 20% to 25% of them detected once, and roughly 39% sits in the top ten. Sequencing was carried out using peripheral blood. The gene calls are TRBV20-1 and TRBJ2-7; D may match TRBD1 or TRBD2 (5 bases each). The receptor's source is a woman aged 50 to 65 with Graves' ophthalmopathy. The chain's CDR3 is CSAGPGPPAYEQYF. CDR3 nucleotides: TGCAGTGCTGGACCGGGACCGCCGGCCTACGAGCAGTACTTC.